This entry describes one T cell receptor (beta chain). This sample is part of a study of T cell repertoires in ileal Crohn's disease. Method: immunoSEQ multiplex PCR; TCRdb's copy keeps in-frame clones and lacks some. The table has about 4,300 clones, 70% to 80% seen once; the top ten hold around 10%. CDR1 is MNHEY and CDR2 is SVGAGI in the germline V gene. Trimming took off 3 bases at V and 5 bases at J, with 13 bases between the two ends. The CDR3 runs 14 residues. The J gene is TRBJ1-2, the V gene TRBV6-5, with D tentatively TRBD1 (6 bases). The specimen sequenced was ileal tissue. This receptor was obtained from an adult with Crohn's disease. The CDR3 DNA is TGTGCCAGCAGTTATTCTTACAGGGATTATGGCTACACCTTC. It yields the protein CASSYSYRDYGYTF.